The sequence of this T cell receptor (beta chain) was determined in a study of blood T cell repertoires in COVID-19. Study overall: COVID-19 samples, acute and convalescent, were from the United States, Italy and Spain.

Everyone who took part was roughly 18 to 89 years old, and they came from some 23 US areas. Allocation to cohorts depended on clinical history reported by the participants. The assay was immunoSEQ multiplex PCR, and TCRdb's table has in-frame clones only and misses some. The sample has about 250,000 clones; approximately 90% are singletons. Trimming pared 4 bases from V and 5 bases from J, leaving 15 bases between. The germline V gene has CDR1 SGHNT and CDR2 YYREEE (reference sequence). This CDR3 is built from 14 residues. The V and J genes are TRBV5-4 and TRBJ2-5; D ambiguous. Sequenced sample: PBMCs or T cells enriched from blood (not recorded which). The clonotype comes from a man aged 35-49 years who had recovered from COVID-19. The CDR3 DNA is TGTGCCAGCAGCCAGGAAACGCGTCTCGAGACCCAGTACTTC. It is translated as CASSQETRLETQYF.